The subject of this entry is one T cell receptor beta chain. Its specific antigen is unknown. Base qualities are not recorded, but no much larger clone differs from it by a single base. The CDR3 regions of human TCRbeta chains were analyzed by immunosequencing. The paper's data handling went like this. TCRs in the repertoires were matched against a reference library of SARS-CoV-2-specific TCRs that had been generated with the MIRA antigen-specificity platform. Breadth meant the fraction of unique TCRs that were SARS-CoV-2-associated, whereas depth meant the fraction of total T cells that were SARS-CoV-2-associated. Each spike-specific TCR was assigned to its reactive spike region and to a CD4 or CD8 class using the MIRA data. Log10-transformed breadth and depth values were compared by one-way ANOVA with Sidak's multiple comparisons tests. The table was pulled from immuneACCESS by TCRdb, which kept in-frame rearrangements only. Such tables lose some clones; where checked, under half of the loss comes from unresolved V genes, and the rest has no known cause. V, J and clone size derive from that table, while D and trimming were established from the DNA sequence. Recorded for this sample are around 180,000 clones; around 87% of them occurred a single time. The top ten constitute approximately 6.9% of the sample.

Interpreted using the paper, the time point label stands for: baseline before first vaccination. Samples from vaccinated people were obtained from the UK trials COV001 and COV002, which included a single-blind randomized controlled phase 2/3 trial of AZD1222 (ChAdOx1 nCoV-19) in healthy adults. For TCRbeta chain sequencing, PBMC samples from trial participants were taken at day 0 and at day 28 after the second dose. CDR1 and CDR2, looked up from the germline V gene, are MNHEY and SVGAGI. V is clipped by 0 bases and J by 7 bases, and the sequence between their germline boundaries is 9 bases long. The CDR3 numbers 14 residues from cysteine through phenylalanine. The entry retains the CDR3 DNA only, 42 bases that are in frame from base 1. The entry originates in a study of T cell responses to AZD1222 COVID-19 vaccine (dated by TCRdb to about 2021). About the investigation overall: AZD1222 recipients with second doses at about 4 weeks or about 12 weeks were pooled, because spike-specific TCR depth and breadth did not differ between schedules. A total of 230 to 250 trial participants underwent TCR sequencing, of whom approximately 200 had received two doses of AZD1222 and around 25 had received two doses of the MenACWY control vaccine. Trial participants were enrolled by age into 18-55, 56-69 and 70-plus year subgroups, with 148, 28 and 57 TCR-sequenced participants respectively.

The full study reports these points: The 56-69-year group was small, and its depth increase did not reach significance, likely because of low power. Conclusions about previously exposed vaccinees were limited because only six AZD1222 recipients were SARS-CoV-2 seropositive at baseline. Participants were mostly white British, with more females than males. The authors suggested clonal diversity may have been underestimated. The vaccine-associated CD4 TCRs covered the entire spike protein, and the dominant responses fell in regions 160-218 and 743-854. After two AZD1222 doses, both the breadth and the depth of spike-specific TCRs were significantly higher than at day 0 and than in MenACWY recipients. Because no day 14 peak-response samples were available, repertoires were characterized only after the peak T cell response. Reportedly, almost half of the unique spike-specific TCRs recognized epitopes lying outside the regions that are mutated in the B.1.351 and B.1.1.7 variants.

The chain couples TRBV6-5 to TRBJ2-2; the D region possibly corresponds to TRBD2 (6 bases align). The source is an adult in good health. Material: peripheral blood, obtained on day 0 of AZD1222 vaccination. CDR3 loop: CASSYSVGGGELFF. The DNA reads TGTGCCAGCAGTTACTCAGTCGGGGGCGGGGAGCTGTTTTTT.